Here is one T cell receptor (beta chain) with its context. Its cognate antigen is unknown. Germline assignment: CDR1 MNHEY and CDR2 SMNVEV (reference sequence). This CDR3 has 16 residues. The J segment lost 1 base and the V segment lost 6 bases, leaving 9 bases of the junction unmatched. Method: immunoSEQ multiplex PCR; TCRdb's copy keeps in-frame clones and lacks some. The profile shows 14,000 or so clones, 75% of them singletons. The sample is drawn from a study of tumor-infiltrating lymphocytes in localized non-small cell lung cancer. For the study at large: Each patient gave resected tumor and non-adjacent uninvolved lung tissue.

Study observations and caveats: Technical variation could not be separated from intratumor heterogeneity here.

The TCR originated in a human donor with non-small cell lung cancer. The sample comprised lung tumor tissue. The chain recombines TRBV27 with TRBJ1-1; TRBD1 agrees at 9 bases. DNA for the CDR3: TGTGCCAGCAGAGCGGGACAGGGAAAGAAGAACACTGAAGCTTTCTTT. This codes for CASRAGQGKKNTEAFF.